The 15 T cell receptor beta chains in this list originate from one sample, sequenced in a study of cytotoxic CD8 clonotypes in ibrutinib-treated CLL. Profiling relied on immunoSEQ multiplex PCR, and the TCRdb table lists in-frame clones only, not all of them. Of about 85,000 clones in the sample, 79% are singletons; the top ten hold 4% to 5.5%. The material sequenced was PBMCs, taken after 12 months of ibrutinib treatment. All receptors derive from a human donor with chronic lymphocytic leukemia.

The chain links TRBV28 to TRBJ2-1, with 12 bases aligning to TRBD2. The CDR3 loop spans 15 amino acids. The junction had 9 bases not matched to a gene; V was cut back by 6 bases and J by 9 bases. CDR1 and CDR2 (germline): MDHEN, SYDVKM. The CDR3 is CASSPPSGGAGEQFF. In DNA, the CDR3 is TGTGCCAGCAGCCCCCCTAGCGGGGGGGCCGGTGAGCAGTTCTTC. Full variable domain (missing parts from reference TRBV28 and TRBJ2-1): DVKVTQSSRYLVKRTGEKVFLECVQDMDHENMFWYRQDPGLGLRLIYFSYDVKMKEKGDIPEGYSVSREKKERFSLILESASTNQTSMYLCASSPPSGGAGEQFFGPGTRLTVL.

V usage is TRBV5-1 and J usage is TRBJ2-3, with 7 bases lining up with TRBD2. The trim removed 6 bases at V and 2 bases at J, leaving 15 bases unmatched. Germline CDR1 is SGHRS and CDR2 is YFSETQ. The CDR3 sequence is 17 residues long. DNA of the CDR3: TGCGCCAGCAACCCACTTGGCGGGAGTACGGACACAGATACGCAGTATTTT. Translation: CASNPLGGSTDTDTQYF.

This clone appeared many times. The CDR3 DNA sequence: TGTGCCAGCAGCCGCGAACGGCCCTACGAGCAGTACTTC. It encodes CASSRERPYEQYF. The gene calls are TRBV4-2 and TRBJ2-7; D not resolved. The V end lost 4 bases, the J end lost 2 bases, and 9 bases lay between the germline ends. The CDR3 sequence is 13 residues long. Germline V gene sequence: CDR1 LGHNA, CDR2 YNFKEQ.

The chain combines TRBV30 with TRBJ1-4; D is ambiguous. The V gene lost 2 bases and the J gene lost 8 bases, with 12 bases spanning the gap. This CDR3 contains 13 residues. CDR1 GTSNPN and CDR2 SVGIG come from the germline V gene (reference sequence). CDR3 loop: CAWSHRTGEKLFF. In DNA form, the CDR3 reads TGTGCCTGGAGTCACCGGACCGGGGAAAAACTGTTTTTT.

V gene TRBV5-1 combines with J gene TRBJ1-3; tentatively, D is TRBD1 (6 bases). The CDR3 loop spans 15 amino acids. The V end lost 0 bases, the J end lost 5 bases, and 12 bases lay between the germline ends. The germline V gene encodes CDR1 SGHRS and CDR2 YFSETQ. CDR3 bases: TGCGCCAGCAGCTTGGGAGGGGGGTCAAGAAACACCATATATTTT. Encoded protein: CASSLGGGSRNTIYF.

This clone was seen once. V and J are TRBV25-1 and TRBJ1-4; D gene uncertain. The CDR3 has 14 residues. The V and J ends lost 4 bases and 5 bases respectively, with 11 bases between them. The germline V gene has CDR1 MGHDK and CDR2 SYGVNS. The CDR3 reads CASSGVSSNEKLFF. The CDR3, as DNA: TGTGCCAGCAGTGGGGTCAGTTCCAATGAAAAACTGTTTTTT. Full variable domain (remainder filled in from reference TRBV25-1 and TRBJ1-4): EADIYQTPRYLVIGTGKKITLECSQTMGHDKMYWYQQDPGMELHLIHYSYGVNSTEKGDLSSESTVSRIRTEHFPLTLESARPSHTSQYLCASSGVSSNEKLFFGSGTQLSVL.

CDR3 residues: CASSEGGPNTEAFF. CDR3 DNA sequence: TGTGCCAGCAGTGAGGGGGGGCCGAACACTGAAGCTTTCTTT. The chain carries TRBV2 and TRBJ1-1, with TRBD1 as a possible D gene (6 bases). The V and J ends lost 3 bases and 1 base respectively, with 9 bases between them. Per germline, CDR1 SNHLY and CDR2 FYNNEI. This CDR3 region has 14 residues.

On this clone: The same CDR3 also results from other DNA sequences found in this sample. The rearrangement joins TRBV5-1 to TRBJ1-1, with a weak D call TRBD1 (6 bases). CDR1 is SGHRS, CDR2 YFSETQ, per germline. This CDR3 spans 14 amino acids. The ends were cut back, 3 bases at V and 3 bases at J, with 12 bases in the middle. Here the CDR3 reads CASSSRGSDTEAFF. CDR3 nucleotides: TGCGCCAGCAGCTCGAGGGGGAGCGACACTGAAGCTTTCTTT.

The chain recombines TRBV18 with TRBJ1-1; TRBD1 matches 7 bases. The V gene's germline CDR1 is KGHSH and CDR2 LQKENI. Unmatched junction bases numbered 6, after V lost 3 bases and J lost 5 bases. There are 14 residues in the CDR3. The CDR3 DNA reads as TGTGCCAGCTCACCCGACAGGGTCCGGACTGAAGCTTTCTTT. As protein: CASSPDRVRTEAFF.

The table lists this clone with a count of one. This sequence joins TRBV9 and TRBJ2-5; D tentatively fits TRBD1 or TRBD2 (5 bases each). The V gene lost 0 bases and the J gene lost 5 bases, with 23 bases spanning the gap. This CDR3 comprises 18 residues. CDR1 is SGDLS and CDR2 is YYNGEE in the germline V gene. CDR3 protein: CASSVGVGGTLWGETQYF. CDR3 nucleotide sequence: TGTGCCAGCAGCGTAGGGGTGGGTGGCACCCTCTGGGGGGAGACCCAGTACTTC.

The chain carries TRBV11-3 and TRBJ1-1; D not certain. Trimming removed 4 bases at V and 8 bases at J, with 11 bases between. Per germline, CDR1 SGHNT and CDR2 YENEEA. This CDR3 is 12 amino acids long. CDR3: CASSSTDVEAFF. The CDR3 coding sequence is TGTGCCAGCAGCTCCACCGACGTAGAAGCTTTCTTT.

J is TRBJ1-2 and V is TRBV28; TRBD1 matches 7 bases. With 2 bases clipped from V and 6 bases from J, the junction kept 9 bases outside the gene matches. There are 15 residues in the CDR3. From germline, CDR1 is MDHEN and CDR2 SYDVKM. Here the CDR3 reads CASSLGTGARDGYTF. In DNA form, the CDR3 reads TGTGCCAGCAGTTTAGGCACAGGGGCCAGAGATGGCTACACCTTC.

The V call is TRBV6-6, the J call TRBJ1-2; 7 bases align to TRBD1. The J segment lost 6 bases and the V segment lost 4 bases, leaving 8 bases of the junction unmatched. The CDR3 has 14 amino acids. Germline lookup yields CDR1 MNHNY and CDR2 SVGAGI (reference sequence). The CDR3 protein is CASSFTEGADGYTF. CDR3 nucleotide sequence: TGTGCCAGCAGTTTCACTGAGGGGGCGGATGGCTACACCTTC.

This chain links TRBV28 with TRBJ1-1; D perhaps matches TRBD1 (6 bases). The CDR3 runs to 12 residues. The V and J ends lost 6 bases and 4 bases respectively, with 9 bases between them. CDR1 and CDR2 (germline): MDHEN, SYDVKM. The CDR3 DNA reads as TGTGCCAGCAGGGCGGGGGCCACTGAAGCTTTCTTT. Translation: CASRAGATEAFF. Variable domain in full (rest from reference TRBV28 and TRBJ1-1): DVKVTQSSRYLVKRTGEKVFLECVQDMDHENMFWYRQDPGLGLRLIYFSYDVKMKEKGDIPEGYSVSREKKERFSLILESASTNQTSMYLCASRAGATEAFFGQGTRLTVV.

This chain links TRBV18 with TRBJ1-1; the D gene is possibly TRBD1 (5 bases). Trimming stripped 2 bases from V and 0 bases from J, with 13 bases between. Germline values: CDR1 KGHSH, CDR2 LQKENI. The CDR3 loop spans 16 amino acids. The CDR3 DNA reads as TGTGCCAGCTCACCAGACGGGACCCAGATGAACACTGAAGCTTTCTTT. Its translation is CASSPDGTQMNTEAFF. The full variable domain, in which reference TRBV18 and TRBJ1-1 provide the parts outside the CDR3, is NAGVMQNPRHLVRRRGQEARLRCSPMKGHSHVYWYRQLPEEGLKFMVYLQKENIIDESGMPKERFSAEFPKEGPSILRIQQVVRGDSAAYFCASSPDGTQMNTEAFFGQGTRLTVV.